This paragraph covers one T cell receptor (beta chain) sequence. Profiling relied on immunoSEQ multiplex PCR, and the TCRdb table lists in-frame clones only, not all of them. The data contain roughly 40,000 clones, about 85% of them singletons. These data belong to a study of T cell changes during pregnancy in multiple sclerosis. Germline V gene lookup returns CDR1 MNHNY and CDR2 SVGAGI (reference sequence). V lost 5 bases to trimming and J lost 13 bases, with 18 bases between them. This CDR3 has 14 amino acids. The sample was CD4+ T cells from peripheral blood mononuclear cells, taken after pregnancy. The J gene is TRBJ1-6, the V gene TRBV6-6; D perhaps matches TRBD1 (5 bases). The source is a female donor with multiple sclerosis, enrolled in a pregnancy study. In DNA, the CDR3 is TGTGCCAGCAGTCACCCCGCGGGGGGGTACCCCCTCCACTTT. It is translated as CASSHPAGGYPLHF.